In this sample, the clone carrying this T cell receptor (beta chain) turned up a few times. The sample belongs to a study of blood T cell repertoires in COVID-19. The table came from immunoSEQ multiplex PCR; TCRdb's copy has only in-frame clones and leaves some out. The sample holds 150,000 to 200,000 clones, 80% to 90% seen once. The TCR comes from a man in his sixties with acute or convalescent COVID-19. Input material: peripheral blood.

Here the CDR3 reads CASSYRDRGAYGYTF. In nucleotides, the CDR3 is TGTGCCAGCAGTTACCGGGACAGGGGAGCCTATGGCTACACCTTC. J is TRBJ1-2 and V is TRBV6-5; 10 bases line up with TRBD1. The CDR3 has 15 amino acids. V gave up 2 bases and J gave up 4 bases; unmatched junction bases: 4. Germline lookup yields CDR1 MNHEY and CDR2 SVGAGI.